The rows below give T cell receptor beta chains drawn from one sample of a study of OX40 agonist ivuxolimab in advanced cancers. The method was immunoSEQ multiplex PCR; TCRdb's version includes in-frame clones alone and lacks a portion of them. The top ten clones hold over 0.3% of a sample with some 45,000 clones, around 86% of them seen once. The sample consisted of CD4+ or CD8+ T cells sorted from blood, taken in a trial of the OX40 agonist ivuxolimab. The receptors were sampled from an adult with an advanced solid tumor such as melanoma, head and neck, liver or kidney cancer. CDR3s include the opening cysteine and the closing phenylalanine or tryptophan. The D gene is left open where the match is weak. Clone size is stated in some rows and not others, as once, few, many or a class when expanded.

TRBD2 | TRBJ2-7 | TRBV7-2 | . | CASSLAAGGPHEQYF | TGTGCCAGCAGCTTAGCGGCGGGGGGGCCACACGAGCAGTACTTC
. | TRBJ1-2 | TRBV7-2 | . | CASSLSRGYTF | TGTGCCAGCAGCTTGAGCCGTGGCTACACCTTC
. | TRBJ2-2 | TRBV19 | . | CASSKRQAMNTGELFF | TGTGCCAGTAGTAAGCGGCAGGCTATGAACACCGGGGAGCTGTTTTTT
TRBD2 | TRBJ2-1 | TRBV7-3 | . | CASSLELAGRGEQFF | TGTGCCAGCAGCTTAGAGTTAGCGGGGAGGGGTGAGCAGTTCTTC
. | TRBJ2-3 | TRBV7-6 | . | CASSQLVSSTDTQYF | TGTGCCAGCAGCCAGCTTGTCTCTAGCACAGATACGCAGTATTTT
. | TRBJ2-1 | TRBV15 | . | CATSRGRGRTPYNEQFF | TGTGCCACCAGCAGAGGGCGCGGCAGGACCCCCTACAATGAGCAGTTCTTC
TRBD1 | TRBJ1-1 | TRBV5-1 | once | CASSSTGGNTEAFF | TGCGCCAGCAGTTCTACAGGGGGCAACACTGAAGCTTTCTTT
. | TRBJ2-3 | TRBV5-1 | . | CASSLDRANTDTQYF | TGCGCCAGCAGCTTGGACAGAGCCAACACAGATACGCAGTATTTT
. | TRBJ2-5 | TRBV5-6 | . | CASSRRVVETQYF | TGTGCCAGCAGCCGGAGGGTCGTGGAGACCCAGTACTTC
TRBD2 | TRBJ2-3 | TRBV6-6 | . | CASSPDGGNTDTQYF | TGTGCCAGCAGCCCAGACGGGGGGAACACAGATACGCAGTATTTT
TRBD1 | TRBJ2-7 | TRBV5-4 | . | CASSWDSISYEQYF | TGTGCCAGCAGCTGGGACAGTATCTCCTACGAGCAGTACTTC
TRBD1 | TRBJ1-5 | TRBV12-5 | . | CASGDTGTGGNQPQHF | TGTGCTAGTGGGGATACCGGGACAGGGGGCAATCAGCCCCAGCATTTT
TRBD2 | TRBJ2-5 | TRBV5-8 | . | CASSPGTSGSSETQYF | TGTGCCAGCAGCCCGGGGACTAGCGGGAGTAGTGAGACCCAGTACTTC
. | TRBJ1-2 | TRBV21-1 | . | CASIKGDGYTF | TGTGCCAGCATAAAGGGGGATGGCTACACCTTC
TRBD1 | TRBJ1-5 | TRBV4-1 | few | CASSTSPGTGGNQPQHF | TGCGCCAGCAGCACCAGCCCCGGGACAGGGGGGAATCAGCCCCAGCATTTT
. | TRBJ1-1 | TRBV7-9 | . | CASSSGLTEAFF | TGTGCCAGCAGTTCAGGGTTGACTGAAGCTTTCTTT
. | TRBJ1-2 | TRBV4-3 | . | CASSPFKGPGGGYTF | TGCGCCAGCAGCCCGTTCAAAGGCCCTGGGGGTGGCTACACCTTC
TRBD1 | TRBJ2-3 | TRBV4-2 | . | CASSQDLRGRTDTQYF | TGTGCCAGCAGCCAAGATCTAAGGGGGCGCACAGATACGCAGTATTTT
TRBD1 | TRBJ2-1 | TRBV5-1 | . | CASKTGSNEQFF | TGCGCCAGCAAGACAGGGAGTAATGAGCAGTTCTTC
. | TRBJ1-6 | TRBV7-2 | . | CASTLGPLQGRPLHF | TGTGCCAGCACCCTCGGCCCCTTACAGGGCCGACCCCTCCACTTT
TRBD1 | TRBJ1-1 | TRBV7-6 | . | CASSLTGQGNTEAFF | TGTGCCAGCAGCTTGACAGGACAGGGCAACACTGAAGCTTTCTTT
TRBD2 | TRBJ2-1 | TRBV9 | . | CASSVGGGAYNEQFF | TGTGCCAGCAGCGTAGGCGGGGGGGCCTACAATGAGCAGTTCTTC
. | TRBJ2-3 | TRBV27 | . | CASSLDVAGDTSTDTQYF | TGTGCCAGCAGTTTAGATGTTGCGGGGGACACTAGCACAGATACGCAGTATTTT
. | TRBJ2-1 | TRBV29-1 | . | CSTGPTASPGSYNEQFF | TGCAGCACGGGGCCGACGGCCAGTCCAGGTTCCTACAATGAGCAGTTCTTC
. | TRBJ2-1 | TRBV19 | . | CASTKTASSYNEQFF | TGTGCCAGTACCAAGACGGCTAGCTCCTACAATGAGCAGTTCTTC
TRBD1 | TRBJ1-5 | TRBV2 | . | CASSDLPTGGQPQHF | TGTGCCAGCAGTGACCTCCCGACAGGGGGCCAGCCCCAGCATTTT
TRBD2 | TRBJ2-7 | TRBV5-1 | once | CASSLLSGGAAYEQYF | TGCGCCAGCAGCTTGCTCTCGGGAGGGGCCGCCTACGAGCAGTACTTC
. | TRBJ1-2 | TRBV21-1 | . | CATLQGKDYGYTF | TGTGCCACCCTACAGGGTAAAGACTATGGCTACACCTTC
. | TRBJ2-4 | TRBV19 | . | CASSTGQSNDIQYF | TGTGCCAGTAGTACCGGACAGAGTAACGACATTCAGTACTTC
. | TRBJ1-4 | TRBV5-6 | . | CASSKDPGGEKLFF | TGTGCCAGCAGCAAGGACCCGGGAGGGGAAAAACTGTTTTTT
. | TRBJ2-4 | TRBV5-4 | . | CASSWQGALGNIQYF | TGTGCCAGCAGCTGGCAAGGGGCCCTGGGAAACATTCAGTACTTC
. | TRBJ1-2 | TRBV6-5 | once | CATLRGGNGYTF | TGTGCCACCCTCCGGGGGGGTAATGGCTACACCTTC
. | TRBJ2-4 | TRBV6-1 | . | CASSEGPGGKNIQYF | TGTGCCAGCAGCGAGGGGCCAGGGGGGAAAAACATTCAGTACTTC
TRBD2 | TRBJ2-3 | TRBV7-2 | . | CASSVGLAYTDTQYF | TGTGCCAGCAGCGTGGGACTAGCCTACACAGATACGCAGTATTTT
. | TRBJ2-1 | TRBV19 | . | CASGFDRIEQFF | TGTGCCAGTGGATTCGACAGAATTGAGCAGTTCTTC
. | TRBJ2-7 | TRBV5-1 | . | CASSLERAPSYEQYF | TGCGCCAGCAGCTTGGAGAGGGCCCCCTCCTACGAGCAGTACTTC
. | TRBJ2-3 | TRBV5-1 | . | CASSLGRAPGTDTQYF | TGCGCCAGCAGCTTGGGAAGAGCGCCTGGCACAGATACGCAGTATTTT
. | TRBJ1-1 | TRBV19 | . | CATEGGAIRTEAFF | TGTGCCACAGAGGGGGGGGCAATTCGTACTGAAGCTTTCTTT
TRBD1 | TRBJ1-6 | TRBV14 | once | CASSLLRVGRGKNSPLHF | TGTGCCAGCAGCCTATTAAGGGTAGGCAGGGGGAAGAATTCACCCCTCCACTTT
. | TRBJ1-1 | TRBV18 | . | CASSPPGLGSTEAFF | TGTGCCAGCTCACCACCCGGGCTGGGGTCCACTGAAGCTTTCTTT
TRBD2 | TRBJ2-3 | TRBV30 | . | CAWSASSGPKYF | TGTGCCTGGAGTGCGTCTAGCGGCCCTAAGTATTTT
TRBD1 | TRBJ1-4 | TRBV5-5 | . | CASSRDRATNEKLFF | TGTGCCAGCAGCCGTGACAGGGCAACTAATGAAAAACTGTTTTTT
. | TRBJ1-5 | TRBV7-6 | . | CASSPRPGAESNQPQHF | TGTGCCAGCAGCCCCCGTCCGGGGGCCGAGAGCAATCAGCCCCAGCATTTT
TRBD1 | TRBJ2-5 | TRBV7-2 | . | CASSLMGQVQETQYF | TGTGCCAGCAGCTTAATGGGACAGGTACAAGAGACCCAGTACTTC
. | TRBJ2-7 | TRBV30 | . | CAWSSRREQYF | TGTGCCTGGAGCTCTAGGCGAGAGCAGTACTTC
. | TRBJ2-7 | TRBV7-9 | . | CASSLTSPGEQYF | TGTGCCAGCAGCTTAACATCTCCGGGCGAGCAGTACTTC
. | TRBJ2-2 | TRBV2 | few | CASSGWVVTGELFF | TGTGCCAGCAGTGGCTGGGTAGTCACCGGGGAGCTGTTTTTT
. | TRBJ1-2 | TRBV28 | few | CASSVGASNYGYTF | TGTGCCAGCAGTGTGGGGGCCTCCAACTATGGCTACACCTTC
. | TRBJ2-2 | TRBV4-1 | . | CASSQLAGAIANTGELFF | TGCGCCAGCAGCCAGCTGGCGGGGGCCATTGCGAACACCGGGGAGCTGTTTTTT
TRBD2 | TRBJ2-1 | TRBV5-8 | . | CASSLEVAGGREQFF | TGTGCCAGCAGCTTGGAAGTAGCGGGGGGAAGGGAGCAGTTCTTC
TRBD2 | TRBJ2-7 | TRBV15 | . | CATLEAGTYEQYF | TGTGCCACCCTCGAAGCGGGGACCTACGAGCAGTACTTC
. | TRBJ2-3 | TRBV7-2 | . | CASSSRGRTDTQYF | TGTGCCAGCAGCTCTAGGGGACGCACAGATACGCAGTATTTT
. | TRBJ1-5 | TRBV21-1 | . | CASSRFESGDNQPQHF | TGTGCCAGCAGCAGGTTCGAGTCAGGTGATAATCAGCCCCAGCATTTT
TRBD1 | TRBJ2-7 | TRBV15 | . | CATSVDRGGSYEQYF | TGTGCCACCAGCGTCGACAGGGGCGGGTCCTACGAGCAGTACTTC
. | TRBJ1-5 | TRBV28 | . | CASSDEIRDVRNQPQHF | TGTGCCAGCAGCGACGAAATCAGGGATGTGCGCAATCAGCCCCAGCATTTT
. | TRBJ2-3 | TRBV6-5 | . | CASSSTADTQYF | TGTGCCAGCAGTTCCACGGCAGATACGCAGTATTTT
. | TRBJ2-2 | TRBV7-9 | . | CASSPPTGELFF | TGTGCCAGCAGCCCCCCGACCGGGGAGCTGTTTTTT
TRBD2 | TRBJ2-1 | TRBV30 | . | CAWRGLAGAGYNEQFF | TGTGCCTGGAGGGGACTAGCGGGAGCGGGCTACAATGAGCAGTTCTTC
TRBD1 | TRBJ1-5 | TRBV4-1 | . | CASSQHEGAGSQPQHF | TGCGCCAGCAGCCAACACGAGGGGGCTGGTAGTCAGCCCCAGCATTTT
. | TRBJ2-5 | TRBV29-1 | . | CSVGGTKQETQYF | TGCAGCGTTGGAGGGACAAAACAAGAGACCCAGTACTTC